This is a list of T cell receptor beta chains from one sample in a study of blood T cell repertoires in COVID-19. The assay was immunoSEQ multiplex PCR, and TCRdb's table has in-frame clones only and misses some. The sample yields approximately 80,000 clones, 90% seen once. Sequenced sample: peripheral blood. The receptor source for this set is a woman aged 45-65 years in a cohort sampled during active COVID-19. The CDR3 runs from the conserved cysteine through the conserved F or W. A D gene is named only where the DNA matches it firmly. Rows may omit the clone size; those that give it use once, few, many or a size class.

j_gene | abundance | d_gene | v_gene | CDR3aa | CDR3nt
TRBJ1-1 | . | TRBD1 | TRBV28 | CASSSADRVVEAFF | TGTGCCAGCAGTTCTGCCGACAGGGTGGTTGAAGCTTTCTTT
TRBJ2-1 | few | TRBD2 | TRBV28 | CASSRTSGRKVNEQFF | TGTGCCAGCAGCAGGACTAGCGGGAGAAAAGTCAATGAGCAGTTCTTC
TRBJ1-6 | . | TRBD1 | TRBV28 | CASIATGTANSPLHF | TGTGCCAGCATTGCAACCGGGACAGCCAATTCACCCCTCCACTTT
TRBJ1-2 | . | . | TRBV19 | CASSRTANYGYTF | TGTGCCAGTAGTAGGACAGCTAACTATGGCTACACCTTC
TRBJ2-7 | . | TRBD2 | TRBV5-1 | CASSLGNSGTSSYEQYF | TGCGCCAGCAGCTTGGGGAATTCAGGGACTAGCTCGTACGAGCAGTACTTC
TRBJ1-3 | . | . | TRBV6-5 | CASTPSGRGNTIYF | TGTGCCAGCACCCCAAGTGGGAGGGGAAACACCATATATTTT
TRBJ1-1 | . | . | TRBV27 | CARGGMGGLAFF | TGTGCCAGGGGAGGTATGGGGGGTCTGGCTTTCTTT
TRBJ2-7 | . | TRBD1 | TRBV7-8 | CASSQDRAYEQYF | TGTGCCAGCAGCCAGGACAGGGCCTACGAGCAGTACTTC
TRBJ1-5 | . | TRBD1 | TRBV5-4 | CASSIGTDQPQHF | TGTGCCAGCAGCATTGGGACAGATCAGCCCCAGCATTTT
TRBJ2-7 | . | . | TRBV7-8 | CASSLASVVAEDEQYF | TGTGCCAGCAGCTTAGCCTCCGTGGTGGCCGAAGACGAGCAGTACTTC
TRBJ1-1 | . | TRBD1 | TRBV3-1/TRBV3-2 | CASSQEGRTGGVTEAFF | TGTGCCAGCAGCCAAGAAGGAAGGACAGGGGGCGTCACTGAAGCTTTCTTT
TRBJ1-5 | . | TRBD1 | TRBV4-1 | CASSQEKTGTANQPQHF | TGCGCCAGCAGCCAAGAAAAGACGGGGACAGCTAATCAGCCCCAGCATTTT
TRBJ1-1 | . | . | TRBV3-1/TRBV3-2 | CASSRGWLNTEAFF | TGTGCCAGCAGCCGAGGGTGGCTGAACACTGAAGCTTTCTTT
TRBJ2-3 | few | TRBD2 | TRBV3-1/TRBV3-2 | CASSQDEAGGSDTQYF | TGTGCCAGCAGCCAAGATGAGGCGGGAGGGTCAGATACGCAGTATTTT
TRBJ2-1 | . | . | TRBV12-3/TRBV12-4 | CASSSGKPNEQFF | TGTGCCAGCAGTTCCGGGAAACCCAATGAGCAGTTCTTC
TRBJ2-6 | . | TRBD2 | TRBV28 | CASSSLSSGRSGANVLTF | TGTGCCAGCAGCTCCCTTTCTAGCGGGAGGTCTGGGGCCAACGTCCTGACTTTC
TRBJ2-2 | . | TRBD2 | TRBV19 | CAIQTSGRTGELFF | TGTGCCATCCAGACTAGCGGGAGGACCGGGGAGCTGTTTTTT
TRBJ2-2 | . | TRBD1 | TRBV5-8 | CASSSLGDRVSGELFF | TGTGCCAGCAGCTCGTTGGGGGACAGGGTGTCCGGGGAGCTGTTTTTT
TRBJ2-3 | . | TRBD1 | TRBV10-1 | CASSRTGASTDTQYF | TGCGCCAGCAGTAGGACAGGAGCTAGCACAGATACGCAGTATTTT
TRBJ1-1 | . | . | TRBV29-1 | CSVRGGQLNTEAFF | TGCAGCGTGCGGGGGGGGCAGTTGAACACTGAAGCTTTCTTT
TRBJ1-2 | once | . | TRBV10-2 | CASSDRTDIAPLYGYTF | TGCGCCAGCAGTGATAGGACAGACATTGCTCCTCTCTATGGCTACACCTTC
TRBJ2-5 | . | TRBD2 | TRBV19 | CASSSGIEETQYF | TGTGCCAGTTCCAGCGGGATAGAAGAGACCCAGTACTTC
TRBJ2-1 | . | TRBD2 | TRBV28 | CASSLSAGEGYNEQFF | TGTGCCAGCAGTTTATCAGCGGGAGAGGGCTACAATGAGCAGTTCTTC
TRBJ1-2 | . | TRBD1 | TRBV2 | CASSKEFVGTGYGYTF | TGTGCCAGCAGTAAAGAGTTTGTAGGGACAGGCTATGGCTACACCTTC
TRBJ1-1 | . | . | TRBV6-5 | CASSWAGRMNTEAFF | TGTGCCAGCAGCTGGGCAGGGCGCATGAACACTGAAGCTTTCTTT
TRBJ2-1 | . | TRBD2 | TRBV15 | CATTLTSGSYNEQFF | TGTGCCACCACTTTGACTAGCGGTTCCTACAATGAGCAGTTCTTC
TRBJ1-2 | . | . | TRBV6-5 | CASSGVGASMSGYTF | TGTGCCAGCTCTGGGGTGGGGGCCTCTATGAGTGGCTACACCTTC
TRBJ2-2 | few | . | TRBV5-1 | CASSSQRQRNTGELFF | TGCGCCAGCAGCTCCCAGCGTCAAAGGAACACCGGGGAGCTGTTTTTT
TRBJ1-1 | . | . | TRBV6-5 | CASSPQGPHGTEAFF | TGTGCCAGCAGTCCTCAGGGGCCTCACGGAACTGAAGCTTTCTTT
TRBJ2-7 | . | TRBD2 | TRBV18 | CASSPIAGVKNEQYF | TGTGCCAGCTCACCAATAGCGGGAGTTAAAAACGAGCAGTACTTC
TRBJ2-5 | . | . | TRBV28 | CASSPRVKETQYF | TGTGCCAGCTCTCCCAGGGTGAAAGAGACCCAGTACTTC
TRBJ2-5 | . | . | TRBV3-1/TRBV3-2 | CASSLRGVETQYF | TGTGCCAGCAGCCTCAGGGGAGTAGAGACCCAGTACTTC
TRBJ2-7 | . | TRBD1 | TRBV27 | CASRMLGTGPYEQYF | TGTGCCAGCAGGATGCTCGGGACAGGGCCCTACGAGCAGTACTTC
TRBJ2-3 | . | . | TRBV19 | CASSPHRADTQYF | TGTGCCAGTAGTCCTCACCGAGCAGATACGCAGTATTTT
TRBJ1-1 | once | . | TRBV12-3/TRBV12-4 | CASSNMIEAFF | TGTGCCAGTTCTAATATGATTGAAGCTTTCTTT
TRBJ1-2 | . | . | TRBV21-1 | CASIKGGVRLTGEAYGYTF | TGTGCCAGCATCAAGGGTGGGGTCCGGCTAACAGGGGAAGCCTATGGCTACACCTTC
TRBJ2-7 | . | TRBD1 | TRBV2 | CASSDDRGRSYEQYF | TGTGCCAGCAGTGACGACAGGGGGAGAAGCTACGAGCAGTACTTC
TRBJ2-1 | . | . | TRBV4-2 | CASSQGILNEQFF | TGTGCCAGCAGCCAAGGTATTCTAAATGAGCAGTTCTTC
TRBJ2-6 | . | . | TRBV29-1 | CSVDRQSSGANVLTF | TGCAGCGTCGATAGACAGAGCTCTGGGGCCAACGTCCTGACTTTC
TRBJ2-7 | . | . | TRBV3-1/TRBV3-2 | CASSQPGKHEQYF | TGTGCCAGCAGCCAACCAGGGAAACACGAGCAGTACTTC
TRBJ2-7 | . | TRBD2 | TRBV7-2 | CASSLGFGSGRAYEQYF | TGTGCCAGCAGCTTAGGTTTCGGTAGCGGGAGGGCCTACGAGCAGTACTTC
TRBJ1-5 | once | TRBD1 | TRBV5-5 | CASSSGQLNQPQHF | TGCGCCAGCAGCTCGGGACAGCTAAATCAGCCCCAGCATTTT
TRBJ2-2 | . | TRBD2 | TRBV19 | CASSIDKTSGSDPAGELFF | TGTGCCAGTAGTATAGATAAGACTAGCGGGAGTGACCCGGCCGGGGAGCTGTTTTTT
TRBJ1-1 | . | TRBD1 | TRBV6-5 | CGLTGGVTEAFF | TGTGGACTGACAGGGGGCGTAACTGAAGCTTTCTTT
TRBJ2-1 | . | . | TRBV11-3 | CASSFGTGYNEQFF | TGTGCCAGCAGCTTCGGGACTGGGTACAATGAGCAGTTCTTC
TRBJ1-6 | . | . | TRBV27 | CASSLAGVNSPLHF | TGTGCCAGCAGTTTGGCGGGAGTGAATTCACCCCTCCACTTT
TRBJ1-2 | . | . | TRBV11-2 | CASSQAGNYGYTF | TGTGCCAGCAGCCAGGCCGGTAACTATGGCTACACCTTC
TRBJ2-7 | . | TRBD1 | TRBV19 | CASSVRDSPYEQYF | TGTGCCAGTAGTGTCCGGGACAGCCCCTACGAGCAGTACTTC